These T cell receptor beta chains were read from a single sample in a study of ipilimumab plus nivolumab after autologous stem cell transplantation. TCRdb's copy holds only in-frame clones and misses some; the assay was immunoSEQ multiplex PCR. The sample consists of 6,000 to 6,500 clones, more than 80% of them appearing once. Sequences were derived from PBMCs, sampled in a trial of ipilimumab plus nivolumab as post-transplant consolidation. The receptor set was obtained from a female donor with multiple myeloma. CDR3s include the opening cysteine and the closing phenylalanine or tryptophan. The D gene is left open where the match is weak. The size of a clone is reported for some rows only, either as once, few or many, or as a class for expanded clones.

d_call j_call clone_size v_call cdr3_aa cdr3_nt
TRBD1 TRBJ1-3 - TRBV5-1 CASSLTGGEISGNTIYF TGCGCCAGCAGCTTGACAGGGGGCGAAATCTCTGGAAACACCATATATTTT
- TRBJ1-5 - TRBV10-3 CAISGIDSNQPQHF TGTGCCATCAGTGGCATAGACAGTAATCAGCCCCAGCATTTT
TRBD1 TRBJ2-7 - TRBV11-2 CASSPRTGGYEQYF TGTGCCAGCAGCCCGCGGACAGGGGGCTACGAGCAGTACTTC
- TRBJ2-2 - TRBV5-8 CASSSPDSRVFF TGTGCCAGCAGCTCCCCGGACTCGAGGGTGTTTTTT
TRBD1 TRBJ1-3 - TRBV5-1 CASTPGTASGNTIYF TGCGCCAGTACCCCCGGGACAGCCTCTGGAAACACCATATATTTT
TRBD2 TRBJ2-3 once TRBV7-2 CASSLQGLGTSTDTQYF TGTGCCAGCAGCTTACAAGGACTAGGGACTAGCACAGATACGCAGTATTTT
TRBD2 TRBJ2-1 - TRBV29-1 CSATLVAGGYNEQFF TGCAGCGCTACCTTAGTAGCGGGGGGCTACAATGAGCAGTTCTTC
TRBD1 TRBJ2-3 - TRBV7-8 CASSHGTASTDTQYF TGTGCCAGCAGCCACGGGACAGCTAGCACAGATACGCAGTATTTT
- TRBJ1-5 - TRBV28 CASSLTRQINQPQHF TGTGCCAGCAGTCTAACCCGACAGATCAATCAGCCCCAGCATTTT
- TRBJ2-5 - TRBV7-9 CASSLSEGGRVFQETQYF TGTGCCAGCAGCTTGTCCGAAGGGGGGCGGGTGTTCCAAGAGACCCAGTACTTC
- TRBJ1-1 - TRBV5-1 CASSKEPGAGTEAFF TGCGCCAGCAGCAAAGAACCAGGGGCTGGGACTGAAGCTTTCTTT
- TRBJ1-5 - TRBV7-2 CASSYGILGYPQHF TGTGCCAGCAGCTACGGGATTTTGGGGTACCCCCAGCATTTT
TRBD1 TRBJ2-5 - TRBV6-5 CASSPDRVVETQYF TGTGCCAGCAGTCCGGACAGGGTAGTGGAGACCCAGTACTTC
TRBD2 TRBJ2-1 - TRBV14 CASIRVAGIRIDEQFF TGTGCCAGCATCCGAGTAGCGGGAATTAGGATCGATGAGCAGTTCTTC
TRBD1 TRBJ1-4 - TRBV29-1 CSVGGQGGTTNEKLFF TGCAGCGTTGGGGGACAGGGGGGCACAACTAATGAAAAACTGTTTTTT
- TRBJ2-7 few TRBV2 CASSKTYEQYF TGTGCCAGCAGTAAAACCTACGAGCAGTACTTC
- TRBJ2-1 - TRBV10-2 CASSDHGGADNEQFF TGCGCCAGCAGTGATCATGGGGGCGCGGACAATGAGCAGTTCTTC
- TRBJ1-2 few TRBV5-1 CASSPSGTNYGYTF TGCGCCAGCAGCCCATCGGGGACTAACTATGGCTACACCTTC
- TRBJ1-5 - TRBV6-6 CASSRSRGNGNQPQHF TGTGCCAGCAGTAGATCCAGGGGTAATGGCAATCAGCCCCAGCATTTT
- TRBJ2-7 - TRBV5-6 CASSLAGGTYEQYF TGTGCCAGCAGCTTGGCCGGCGGAACCTACGAGCAGTACTTC
TRBD2 TRBJ2-1 - TRBV15 CATSRALLAGKNEQFF TGTGCCACCAGCAGAGCGTTGCTAGCGGGAAAGAATGAGCAGTTCTTC
TRBD1 TRBJ2-5 - TRBV7-9 CASSLASNLGRQGETQYF TGTGCCAGCAGCTTAGCCTCAAACCTCGGGCGACAGGGAGAGACCCAGTACTTC
- TRBJ1-1 hyperexpanded TRBV9 CASSVDIFGTEAFF TGTGCCAGCAGCGTAGACATATTCGGCACTGAAGCTTTCTTT
TRBD2 TRBJ2-1 - TRBV19 CASSNRASGRLSYNEQFF TGTGCCAGTAGTAACAGGGCTAGCGGGAGGTTATCCTACAATGAGCAGTTCTTC
- TRBJ2-5 - TRBV4-1 CASSQDQVPLLGETQYF TGCGCCAGCAGCCAAGATCAAGTCCCCCTATTAGGGGAGACCCAGTACTTC
TRBD1 TRBJ1-5 - TRBV19 CASSMQGDNQLPQHF TGTGCCAGTAGTATGCAGGGGGATAATCAACTGCCCCAGCATTTT
TRBD2 TRBJ2-1 - TRBV9 CASSVGVAAGGNEQFF TGTGCCAGCAGCGTAGGAGTAGCGGCGGGAGGCAATGAGCAGTTCTTC
- TRBJ2-1 - TRBV5-1 CASSLGLATQVGYNEQFF TGCGCCAGCAGCTTGGGGCTAGCGACCCAGGTAGGGTACAATGAGCAGTTCTTC
TRBD1 TRBJ1-5 - TRBV2 CASRKTGGMNQPQHF TGTGCCAGCAGAAAGACAGGGGGCATGAATCAGCCCCAGCATTTT
- TRBJ1-1 - TRBV30 CAWDKNNGAEAFF TGTGCCTGGGACAAAAATAATGGCGCTGAAGCTTTCTTT
TRBD1 TRBJ2-4 - TRBV30 CAWSGDREVAKSIQYF TGTGCCTGGAGTGGCGACAGGGAAGTAGCCAAAAGCATTCAGTACTTC
- TRBJ2-3 - TRBV7-9 CASSWDVSTDTQYF TGTGCCAGCAGCTGGGACGTTAGCACAGATACGCAGTATTTT
- TRBJ1-1 - TRBV4-1 CASSQEIIGRGGGAFF TGCGCCAGCAGCCAAGAAATCATTGGGCGAGGGGGGGGAGCTTTCTTT
- TRBJ1-1 - TRBV7-3 CASSLAPGGNTEAFF TGTGCCAGCAGCTTAGCACCCGGGGGTAACACTGAAGCTTTCTTT
- TRBJ2-3 - TRBV6-4 CASSDSGGGSDTQYF TGTGCCAGCAGTGACTCAGGGGGGGGTTCCGATACGCAGTATTTT
- TRBJ2-3 - TRBV29-1 CSGRGDTQYF TGCAGCGGAAGGGGGGATACACAGTATTTT
- TRBJ2-7 - TRBV7-6 CASGSISYEQYF TGTGCCAGCGGGAGTATCTCCTACGAGCAGTACTTC
- TRBJ2-1 - TRBV29-1 CSVEPSLGQFF TGCAGCGTTGAACCCTCTTTAGGGCAGTTCTTC
TRBD1 TRBJ2-2 once TRBV10-3 CAIRGGQGHTGELFF TGTGCCATCAGGGGGGGACAGGGCCACACCGGGGAGCTGTTTTTT
- TRBJ1-1 - TRBV5-1 CASSLVRENTEAFF TGCGCCAGCAGCTTGGTCAGGGAGAACACTGAAGCTTTCTTT
TRBD1 TRBJ1-2 - TRBV7-8 CASSLARTGESSGYTF TGTGCCAGCAGCTTAGCGCGGACAGGGGAGTCGTCTGGCTACACCTTC
- TRBJ2-7 once TRBV18 CASSPPEPGRGGYEQYF TGTGCCAGCTCACCACCGGAGCCGGGCAGGGGTGGGTACGAGCAGTACTTC
TRBD1 TRBJ2-1 few TRBV19 CASAGQGKQFF TGTGCCAGCGCCGGACAGGGGAAGCAGTTCTTC
- TRBJ1-6 - TRBV9 CASSPLSEGSSYNSPLHF TGTGCCAGCAGCCCCCTTAGCGAAGGGAGCTCCTATAATTCACCCCTCCACTTT
TRBD1 TRBJ2-5 - TRBV2 CASGPDRGETQYF TGTGCCAGCGGACCGGACAGGGGTGAGACCCAGTACTTC
- TRBJ1-2 - TRBV5-4 CASSLAAGYGYTF TGTGCCAGCAGCTTGGCCGCAGGGTATGGCTACACCTTC
- TRBJ2-3 - TRBV30 CAWSSEYGTDTQYF TGTGCCTGGAGTTCTGAGTACGGCACAGATACGCAGTATTTT
- TRBJ1-5 - TRBV21-1 CASSTVSPRVPNQPQHF TGTGCCAGCAGCACTGTATCTCCCCGGGTCCCCAATCAGCCCCAGCATTTT
- TRBJ1-5 - TRBV6-1 CASSVGFDDQPQHF TGTGCCAGCAGTGTCGGATTCGACGATCAGCCCCAGCATTTT
- TRBJ1-3 - TRBV5-1 CASSLDGAGNTIYF TGCGCCAGCAGCTTAGATGGAGCTGGAAACACCATATATTTT
- TRBJ2-5 - TRBV10-2 CASSRDLNLGETQYF TGCGCCAGCAGCCGGGACTTAAACTTGGGTGAGACCCAGTACTTC
- TRBJ1-3 once TRBV18 CASSPSQGSGNTIYF TGTGCCAGCTCACCGAGTCAGGGGAGTGGAAACACCATATATTTT
- TRBJ1-4 - TRBV7-2 CASSGRDTRIEKLFF TGTGCCAGCAGCGGACGGGACACGAGAATAGAAAAACTGTTTTTT
TRBD1 TRBJ2-7 - TRBV7-2 CASSPKDRAYEQYF TGTGCCAGCAGTCCTAAAGACAGGGCCTACGAGCAGTACTTC
TRBD1 TRBJ1-6 - TRBV28 CASSFKDRLNSPLHF TGTGCCAGCAGTTTTAAGGACAGGTTAAATTCACCCCTCCACTTT
TRBD2 TRBJ2-7 - TRBV7-9 CASSSQREGLYEQYF TGTGCCAGCAGCTCCCAGCGGGAGGGTTTGTACGAGCAGTACTTC
TRBD1 TRBJ2-7 - TRBV28 CASSGTGATYEQYF TGTGCCAGCAGTGGGACAGGGGCAACCTACGAGCAGTACTTC